One sample yielded the 2 T cell receptor beta chains listed below, sequenced in a study of CD8 T cells in Susac syndrome. Random hexamers served to reverse transcribe roughly 0.45 to 1 ug RNA. TCRdb recomputed calls from the immunoSEQ multiplex PCR reads with MiXCR, one row per CDR3 protein. Found here are approximately 100,000 distinct CDR3 sequences, under 95% of them singletons; the top ten hold around 0.12%. The source material was CD8+ T cells from PBMCs. The origin of the receptors is a human donor in good health.

The rearrangement links TRBV29-1 to TRBJ1-2; D remains ambiguous. The CDR3 totals 9 residues. The germline gives CDR1 SQVTM, CDR2 ANQGSEA. The V gene lost 4 bases and the J gene lost 6 bases, with 3 bases spanning the gap. The CDR3 DNA is TGCAGCGTTGTGAATGGCTACACCTTC. Protein product: CSVVNGYTF.

A note on this clonotype: One end of the junction is discordant with germline, which a read error may explain. The chain joins TRBV5-6 to TRBJ1-5; D remains unclear. Looked up from germline, CDR1 is SGHDT and CDR2 is YYEEEE. The CDR3 runs 14 residues. The CDR3 here is CASSLRQVYQPQHF. For the CDR3, the DNA is TGTGCCAGCAGCTTGAGACAAGTGTATCAACCCCAGCATTTT.